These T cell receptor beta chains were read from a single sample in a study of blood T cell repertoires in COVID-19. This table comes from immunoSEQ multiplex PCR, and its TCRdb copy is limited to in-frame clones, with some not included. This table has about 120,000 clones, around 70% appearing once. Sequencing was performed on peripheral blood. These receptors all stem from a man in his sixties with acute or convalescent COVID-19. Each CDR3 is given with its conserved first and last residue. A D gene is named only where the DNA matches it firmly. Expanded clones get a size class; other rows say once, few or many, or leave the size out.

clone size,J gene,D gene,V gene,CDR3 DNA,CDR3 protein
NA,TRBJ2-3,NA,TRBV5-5,TGTGCCAGCAGCTTTACCGGGACTAGCACAGATACGCAGTATTTT,CASSFTGTSTDTQYF
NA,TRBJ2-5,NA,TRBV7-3,TGTGCCAGCAGCCTGGGTGGAGGAAGAGAGACCCAGTACTTC,CASSLGGGRETQYF
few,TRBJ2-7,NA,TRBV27,TGTGCCAGCAGTTTATCTCGGTCATTCTACGAGCAGTACTTC,CASSLSRSFYEQYF
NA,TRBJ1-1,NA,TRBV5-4,TGTGCCAGCAGCCATAAAGCCCAGGGAGGGGGCACTGAAGCTTTCTTT,CASSHKAQGGGTEAFF
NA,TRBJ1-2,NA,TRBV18,TGTGCCAGCTCAGGTTTGGGGAGCTATGGCTACACCTTC,CASSGLGSYGYTF
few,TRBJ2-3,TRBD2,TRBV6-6,TGTGCCAGCAGTTGGGGGGGGGAGATCACAGATACGCAGTATTTT,CASSWGGEITDTQYF
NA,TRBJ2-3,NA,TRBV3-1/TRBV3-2,TGTGCCAGCAGCCAACTTCGGGATACGCAGTATTTT,CASSQLRDTQYF
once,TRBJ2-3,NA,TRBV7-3,TGTGCCAGCAGTTCGGCGCGAGGAGATACGCAGTATTTT,CASSSARGDTQYF
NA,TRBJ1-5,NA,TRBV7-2,TGTGCCAGCAGCTTGAGCAGCAATCAGCCCCAGCATTTT,CASSLSSNQPQHF
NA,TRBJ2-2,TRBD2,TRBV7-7,TGTGCCAGCAGCTTCTCCATTCCAGCGGGGGGCCAGGGCACCGGGGAGCTGTTTTTT,CASSFSIPAGGQGTGELFF
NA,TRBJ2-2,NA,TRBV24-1,TGTGCCACCAGTGATTTTTTTTCGGGAACCGCGGGTTCCGGGGAGCTGTTTTTT,CATSDFFSGTAGSGELFF
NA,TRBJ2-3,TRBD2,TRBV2,TGTGCCAGCAGTGAACGGGGACTAGCGACAGATACGCAGTATTTT,CASSERGLATDTQYF
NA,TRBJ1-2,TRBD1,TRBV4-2,TGTGCCAGCAGCCCTTTACAGGGGGCCTCAAACTATGGCTACACCTTC,CASSPLQGASNYGYTF
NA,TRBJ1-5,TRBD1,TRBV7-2,TGTGCCAGCAGCTTAGCGGGGGGACAGCATCAGCCCCAGCATTTT,CASSLAGGQHQPQHF
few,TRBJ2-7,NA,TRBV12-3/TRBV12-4,TGTGCCAGCAGTTTCAGTCTTAACGAGCAGTACTTC,CASSFSLNEQYF
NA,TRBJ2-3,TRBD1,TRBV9,TGTGCCAGCAGCGCACCCGGGACAGGCCCACTAGGAGCGCAGTATTTT,CASSAPGTGPLGAQYF
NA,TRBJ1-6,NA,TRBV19,TGTGCCAGTAGTTCGGGACTTCGGGATTCACCCCTCCACTTT,CASSSGLRDSPLHF
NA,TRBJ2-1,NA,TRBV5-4,TGTGCCAGCAGCTTCCGCCAAGGGGCCAACAATGAGCAGTTCTTC,CASSFRQGANNEQFF
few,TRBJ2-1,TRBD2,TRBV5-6,TGTGCCAGCAGCTTGGTCACTAGCGGGATGGGTCGGGGTGAGCAGTTCTTC,CASSLVTSGMGRGEQFF
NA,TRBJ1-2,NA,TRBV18,TGTGCCAGCTCACCACCCTTCCAGATCTATGGCTACACCTTC,CASSPPFQIYGYTF
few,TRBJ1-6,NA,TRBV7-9,TGTGCCAGCAGCGTTAACAGCCAAAATTCACCCCTCCACTTT,CASSVNSQNSPLHF
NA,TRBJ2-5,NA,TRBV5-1,TGCGCCAGCAGCTTAAATGGGCCTCATCGGGGAGAGACCCAGTACTTC,CASSLNGPHRGETQYF
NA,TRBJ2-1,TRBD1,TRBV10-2,TGCGCCAGCAGGGCCGGGACAGGGTGGGGCAATGAGCAGTTCTTC,CASRAGTGWGNEQFF
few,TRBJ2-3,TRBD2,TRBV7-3,TGTGCCAGCAGCTCTAGCGGGGGCGGCACAGATACGCAGTATTTT,CASSSSGGGTDTQYF
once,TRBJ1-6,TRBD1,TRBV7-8,TGTGCCAGCAGCCCGACAGGGGGCCGTGGTAATTCACCCCTCCACTTT,CASSPTGGRGNSPLHF
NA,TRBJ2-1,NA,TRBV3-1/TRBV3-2,TGTGCCAGCAGCCAAGTGGGCAGGGGCTCCTACAATGAGCAGTTCTTC,CASSQVGRGSYNEQFF
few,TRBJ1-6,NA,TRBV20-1,TGCAGTGCTAGTGTTGGGGGGTTCACCTATAATTCACCCCTCCACTTT,CSASVGGFTYNSPLHF
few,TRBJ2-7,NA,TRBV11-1,TGTGCCAGCAGCCATCTTACGCGTTCTGGTGAGCAGTACTTC,CASSHLTRSGEQYF
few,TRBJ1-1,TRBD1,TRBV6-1,TGTGCCAGCGGTGCCGGGACAGCGAACACTGAAGCTTTCTTT,CASGAGTANTEAFF
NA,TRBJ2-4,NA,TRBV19,TGTGCCAGTAGTATAGACCCTGGCCCAGGCTTAGCCAAAAACATTCAGTACTTC,CASSIDPGPGLAKNIQYF
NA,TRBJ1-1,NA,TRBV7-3,TGTGCCAGCAGCTTATTCTCGGCGGGTGTGCCCGCTTTCTTT,CASSLFSAGVPAFF